These T cell receptor beta chains were read from a single sample in a study of blood T cell repertoires in COVID-19. TCRdb keeps only in-frame clones here, not all; method: immunoSEQ multiplex PCR. The sample has 140,000 or so clones, approximately 90% seen once. The sequenced sample consisted of peripheral blood. The receptors were gathered from a human donor in a cohort sampled during active COVID-19. Each CDR3 is given with its conserved first and last residue. D genes are given only for firm matches. Size tells how often a clone was seen (once, few, many) or the class of an expanded clone, and some rows leave it out.

size	V	J	D	DNA	CDR3
-	TRBV4-3	TRBJ2-3	TRBD2	TGCGCCAGCAGCCAAGATTGGCTAGCGGGGGCCCTTAGCACAGATACGCAGTATTTT	CASSQDWLAGALSTDTQYF
-	TRBV5-6	TRBJ2-3	TRBD1	TGTGCCAGCAGCGGGGTAGGGACAGGGGTTACAGATACGCAGTATTTT	CASSGVGTGVTDTQYF
few	TRBV10-3	TRBJ1-2	-	TGTGGAATACAGGGCGAAGACTATGGCTACACCTTC	CGIQGEDYGYTF
-	TRBV20-1	TRBJ1-2	-	TGCAGTGCTAGTCAGGGAGGGGATCCGTATGGCTACACCTTC	CSASQGGDPYGYTF
-	TRBV15	TRBJ2-5	TRBD2	TGTGCCACCAGCGGCATAGCGGGGGGAGAGACCCAGTACTTC	CATSGIAGGETQYF
-	TRBV6-1	TRBJ1-4	-	TGTGCCAGCAGTGAAGATGGGGCAGGGAACGAAAAACTGTTTTTT	CASSEDGAGNEKLFF
few	TRBV27	TRBJ2-7	-	TGTGCCAGCAGTTTTGGAGGTCCACAATACGAGCAGTACTTC	CASSFGGPQYEQYF
-	TRBV19	TRBJ2-3	-	TGTGCCAGTAGTAAATCCTTCGGGGGAGAAACAGATACGCAGTATTTT	CASSKSFGGETDTQYF
-	TRBV11-2	TRBJ1-1	-	TGTGCCAGCAGCCCGGTTTCGGTTGTATTGGCTTTCTTT	CASSPVSVVLAFF
-	TRBV7-9	TRBJ2-1	-	TGTGCCAGCAGCCAAACAGGGTCGGTTGAGCAGTTCTTC	CASSQTGSVEQFF
-	TRBV9	TRBJ2-7	TRBD2	TGTGCCAGCAGCGCTGGACTAGCGGTGACCTACGAGCAGTACTTC	CASSAGLAVTYEQYF
-	TRBV5-1	TRBJ1-3	TRBD1	TGCGCCAGCAGCAAGGACAGGGTGGAAGGAGACACCATATATTTT	CASSKDRVEGDTIYF
-	TRBV25-1	TRBJ2-2	-	TGTGCCAGCAGTGACCACACAGGGGCGGGAAGCGGGGAGCTGTTTTTT	CASSDHTGAGSGELFF
-	TRBV5-1	TRBJ1-5	-	TGCGCCAGCAGCCAAACTCCTGCCGATCAGCCCCAGCATTTT	CASSQTPADQPQHF
few	TRBV4-1	TRBJ1-5	-	TGCGCCAGCAGCCATTATGTGGAGGGGTGGCAGCCCCAGCATTTT	CASSHYVEGWQPQHF
once	TRBV6-2/TRBV6-3	TRBJ2-5	TRBD2	TGTGCCAGCAGCTCGGGGCTAGCGGGGGTACAAGAGACCCAGTACTTC	CASSSGLAGVQETQYF
-	TRBV4-2	TRBJ1-4	-	TGTGCCAGCAGCCAAGATTGGGAGGGGCCATATGAAAAACTGTTTTTT	CASSQDWEGPYEKLFF
-	TRBV7-9	TRBJ2-3	TRBD2	TGTGCCAGCAGCTTAGCGGGACTAGCGGGGGCAACAGATACGCAGTATTTT	CASSLAGLAGATDTQYF
-	TRBV10-3	TRBJ1-5	TRBD1	TGTGCCATCAGAGAACAGGGGTCGGATCAGCCCCAGCATTTT	CAIREQGSDQPQHF
-	TRBV19	TRBJ2-7	TRBD1	TGTGCCAGTAGTATTCACACAGGGGGCAACTACGAGCAGTACTTC	CASSIHTGGNYEQYF
-	TRBV14	TRBJ1-1	-	TGTGCCAGCAGCCTATGGGGGGGGCGAAGGAGTACTGAAGCTTTCTTT	CASSLWGGRRSTEAFF
-	TRBV5-1	TRBJ1-5	-	TGCGCCAGCAGCCTGTCAGGGCCTAATCAGCCCCAGCATTTT	CASSLSGPNQPQHF
-	TRBV6-2/TRBV6-3	TRBJ1-1	-	TGTGCCAGCAGTTGGTCACAGGGAGAAGCTTTCTTT	CASSWSQGEAFF
-	TRBV28	TRBJ1-2	-	TGTGCCAGCAGTTCCACAGGAACCGGCTACACCTTC	CASSSTGTGYTF
-	TRBV10-3	TRBJ2-7	TRBD1	TGTGCCATCAGTGACGACAGGGGGAACGAGCAGTACTTC	CAISDDRGNEQYF
once	TRBV4-3	TRBJ1-4	-	TGCGCCAGCAGCCAAGATTTGTTACTTAGGGGTGAAAAACTGTTTTTT	CASSQDLLLRGEKLFF
-	TRBV18	TRBJ2-7	TRBD2	TGTGCCAGCTCATTCTGGACTAGCGGGGTCCACGAGCAGTACTTC	CASSFWTSGVHEQYF